This T cell receptor (beta chain) was identified during a study of T-cell memory formation after mild COVID-19. Overall study context: Among the donors, TCR clusters were largely specific to each donor.

The CDR3 length is 17 residues. Trimming pared 6 bases from V and 1 base from J, leaving 23 bases between. Germline V gene data show CDR1 as DFQATT and CDR2 as SNEGSKA (reference sequence). TCRdb redid the calling of the 5' RACE reads with MiXCR, one entry per CDR3 protein. This sample has 350,000 to 500,000 distinct CDR3 sequences; 20% to 30% occur once, and the top ten carry around 14%. The chain joins TRBV20-1 to TRBJ2-3; a weak D match, TRBD2 (5 bases). This clonotype was obtained from an adult woman who had mild COVID-19 (a few samples of this study predate the infection). Cell type and time point are not known. Input material: PBMCs or a T cell subset sorted from them (not recorded which). The CDR3, as DNA: TGCAGTGCAAGTCTAGCCGCCAGAGCGGCAGGCACAGATACGCAGTATTTT. Amino acid sequence: CSASLAARAAGTDTQYF.